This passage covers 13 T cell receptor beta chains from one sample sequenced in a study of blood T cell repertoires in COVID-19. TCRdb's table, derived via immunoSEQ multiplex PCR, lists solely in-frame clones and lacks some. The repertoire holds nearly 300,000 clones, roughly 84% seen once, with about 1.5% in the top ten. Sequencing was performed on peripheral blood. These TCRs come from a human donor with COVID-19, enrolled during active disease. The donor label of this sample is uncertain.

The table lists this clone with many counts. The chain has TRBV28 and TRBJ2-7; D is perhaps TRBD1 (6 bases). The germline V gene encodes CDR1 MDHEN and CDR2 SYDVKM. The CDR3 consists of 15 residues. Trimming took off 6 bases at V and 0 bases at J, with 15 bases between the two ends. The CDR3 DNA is TGTGCCAGCAGGCCCTTAGGACAGAGCTCCTACGAGCAGTACTTC. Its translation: CASRPLGQSSYEQYF.

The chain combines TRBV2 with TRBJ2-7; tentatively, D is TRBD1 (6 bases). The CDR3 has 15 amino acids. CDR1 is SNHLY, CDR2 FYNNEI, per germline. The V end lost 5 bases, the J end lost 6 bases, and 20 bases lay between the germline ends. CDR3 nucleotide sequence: TGTGCCAGCAGTAGGTCCGGCAGGGGTCCGAGCGAGCAGTACTTC. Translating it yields CASSRSGRGPSEQYF.

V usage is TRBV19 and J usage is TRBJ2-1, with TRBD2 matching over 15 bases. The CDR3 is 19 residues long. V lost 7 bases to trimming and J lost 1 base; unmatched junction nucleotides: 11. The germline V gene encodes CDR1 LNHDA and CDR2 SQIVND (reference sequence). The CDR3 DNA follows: TGTGCCAGTATATCCCGGGGACTAGCGGGAGGTCGGTCCTACAATGAGCAGTTCTTC. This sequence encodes CASISRGLAGGRSYNEQFF. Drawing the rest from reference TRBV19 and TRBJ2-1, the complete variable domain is DGGITQSPKYLFRKEGQNVTLSCEQNLNHDAMYWYRQDPGQGLRLIYYSQIVNDFQKGDIAEGYSVSREKKESFPLTVTSAQKNPTAFYLCASISRGLAGGRSYNEQFFGPGTRLTVL.

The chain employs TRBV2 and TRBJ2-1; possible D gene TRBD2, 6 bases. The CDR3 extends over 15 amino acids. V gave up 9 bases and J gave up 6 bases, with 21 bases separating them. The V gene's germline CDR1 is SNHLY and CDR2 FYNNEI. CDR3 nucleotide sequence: TGTGCCAGTATTACCGGGACTCCCTCCCTCAATGAGCAGTTCTTC. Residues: CASITGTPSLNEQFF.

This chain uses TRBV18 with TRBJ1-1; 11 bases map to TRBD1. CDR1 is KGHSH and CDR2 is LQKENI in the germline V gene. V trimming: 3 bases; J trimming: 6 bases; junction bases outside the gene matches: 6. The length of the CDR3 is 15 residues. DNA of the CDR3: TGTGCCAGCTCACCGGGACAGGGGGAGTCCGCTGAAGCTTTCTTT. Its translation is CASSPGQGESAEAFF.

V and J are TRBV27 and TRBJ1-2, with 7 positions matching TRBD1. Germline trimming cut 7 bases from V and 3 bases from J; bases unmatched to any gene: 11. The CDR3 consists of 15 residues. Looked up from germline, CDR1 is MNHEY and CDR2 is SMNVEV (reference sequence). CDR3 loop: CASTRGSGGDYGYTF. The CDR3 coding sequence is TGTGCCAGCACTCGTGGCTCAGGGGGTGACTATGGCTACACCTTC.

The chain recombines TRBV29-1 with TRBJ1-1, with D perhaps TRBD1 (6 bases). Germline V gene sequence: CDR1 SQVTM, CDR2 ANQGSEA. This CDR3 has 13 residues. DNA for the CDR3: TGCAGTTCCGGGAGGGGGGGCAATACTGAAGCTTTCTTT. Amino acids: CSSGRGGNTEAFF. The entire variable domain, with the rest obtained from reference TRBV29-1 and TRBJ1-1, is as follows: SAVISQKPSRDICQRGTSLTIQCQVDSQVTMMFWYRQQPGQSLTLIATANQGSEATYESGFVIDKFPISRPNLTFSTLTVSNMSPEDSSIYLCSSGRGGNTEAFFGQGTRLTVV.

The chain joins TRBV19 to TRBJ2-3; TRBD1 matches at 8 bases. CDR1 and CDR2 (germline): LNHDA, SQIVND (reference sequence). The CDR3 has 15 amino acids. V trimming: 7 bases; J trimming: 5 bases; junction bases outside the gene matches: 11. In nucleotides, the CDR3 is TGTGCCAGTAACCCATTCGGACAGGGAAGAGATACGCAGTATTTT. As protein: CASNPFGQGRDTQYF.

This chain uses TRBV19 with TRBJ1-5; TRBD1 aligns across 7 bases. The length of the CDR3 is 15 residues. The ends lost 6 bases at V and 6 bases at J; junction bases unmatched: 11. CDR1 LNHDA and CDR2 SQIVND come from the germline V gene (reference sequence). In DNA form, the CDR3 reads TGTGCCAGTAGCCTGCCAGGGGGTCGAATTCAGCCCCAGCATTTT. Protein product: CASSLPGGRIQPQHF.

CDR3: CASSQDPRQGGYGYTF. Written as DNA, the CDR3 is TGTGCCAGCAGCCAAGATCCCCGCCAGGGGGGCTATGGCTACACCTTC. This rearrangement joins TRBV4-2 to TRBJ1-2, with 7 bases that match TRBD1. V lost 0 bases to trimming and J lost 4 bases; unmatched junction nucleotides: 8. The CDR3 has 16 residues. From germline, CDR1 is LGHNA and CDR2 YNFKEQ.

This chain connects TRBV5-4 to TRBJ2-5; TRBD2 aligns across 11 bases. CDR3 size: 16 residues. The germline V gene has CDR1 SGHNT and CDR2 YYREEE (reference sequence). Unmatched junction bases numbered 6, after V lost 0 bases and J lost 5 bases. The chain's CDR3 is CASSLGLAGNRETQYF. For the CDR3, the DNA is TGTGCCAGCAGCTTGGGACTAGCGGGAAACCGGGAGACCCAGTACTTC.

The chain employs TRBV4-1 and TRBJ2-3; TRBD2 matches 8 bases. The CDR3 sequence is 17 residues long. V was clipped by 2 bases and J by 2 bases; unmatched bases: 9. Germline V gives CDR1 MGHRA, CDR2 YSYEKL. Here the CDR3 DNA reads TGCGCCAGCAGCCAAAAAGGGGGACTAGACACCACAGATACGCAGTATTTT. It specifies CASSQKGGLDTTDTQYF.

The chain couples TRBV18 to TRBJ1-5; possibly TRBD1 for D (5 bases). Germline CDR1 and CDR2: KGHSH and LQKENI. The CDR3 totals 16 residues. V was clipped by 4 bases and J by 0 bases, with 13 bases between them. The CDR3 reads CASSLGGAFSNQPQHF. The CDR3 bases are TGTGCCAGCTCACTCGGCGGGGCCTTTAGCAATCAGCCCCAGCATTTT.